The sequence of this T cell receptor beta chain was determined in a study of T-cell memory formation after mild COVID-19 (dated by TCRdb to about 2021). In the study overall: TCR sequence clusters from the two donors were found to be largely donor specific. Longitudinal TCRalpha and TCRbeta repertoire sequencing tracked T-cell clones expanding and contracting after mild COVID-19 in two donors. The cohort comprised two young, previously healthy adult volunteers, one female and one male.

Ficoll-Paque density gradient centrifugation was used to isolate PBMCs. Of note for this clonotype: Its recognized antigen is unknown. Per-nucleotide qualities are absent, and no much larger clonotype sits a single base away.

CDR1 and CDR2 were assigned from the germline V gene as LGHNA and YNFKEQ. After removal of 0 bases from V and 3 bases from J, the junction retains 4 bases not matched to a gene. From the cysteine up to the phenylalanine, the CDR3 has a length of 15 residues. The sequence is cut down to CDR3 DNA, 45 bases in frame from base 1. Sequencing took place on an Illumina NovaSeq 6000. TCRalpha and TCRbeta cDNA libraries were built by 5'RACE with constant-segment primers, adding sample barcodes and unique molecular identifiers. RNA was extracted from every sample with Trizol reagent. The libraries were amplified in two PCR steps, and the second step added a second sample barcode and Illumina TruSeq adapters. Sequencing of libraries was performed on an Illumina NovaSeq with 2 x 150 bp paired-end reads. The paper's data handling went like this. Demultiplexing of reads and collapsing into UMI-guided consensus sequences were performed with migec v1.2.7. With mixcr v2.1.11, UMI consensuses were aligned to TRA and TRB V and J templates and assembled into clonotypes. Clonotypes were classified as expanded or contracted when called significant by both edgeR and NoisET, with noise models trained on biological replicates. edgeR calls used a false discovery rate-adjusted p below 0.01 and a log2 fold-change threshold of 1. PCA with hierarchical clustering of max-normalized trajectories of the 1000 most abundant clonotypes was used as exploratory dynamics analysis. Separately sequenced CD4+ and CD8+ repertoires were used to assign the CD4 or CD8 phenotype of responding clones. The public reads were reanalyzed by TCRdb: fastp trimming at Q25, MiXCR alignment, in-frame beta chains only. Each record represents a unique CDR3 protein, reported with the most common genes and DNA among its rows. Here the V and J calls rest on TCRdb's processing, not on the authors' analysis. The sample table shows fewer than 700,000 distinct CDR3 sequences, and roughly 17% are seen once. The ten largest clones add up to about 12% of the sample.

General conclusions and limits of the study: Contracting CD4+ clones were located mainly in the CM and EM memory subsets, whereas CD8+ clones were found to be enriched in EMRA. Balanced CD4/CD8 phenotypes were observed for clones contracting from day 15 to 85, whereas a bias towards CD4+ was observed for a second wave of clones expanding from day 15 to 37. SARS-CoV-2 specificity of the second-wave clones peaking on day 37 was not confirmed. Only a couple of mild cases were covered by the study, and larger cohorts that include severe cases with pre-infection samples were considered necessary. Some responding clones were detected in pre-infection memory, suggesting pre-existing cross-reactive memory T cells joined the SARS-CoV-2 response.

The rearrangement joined TRBV4-2 to TRBJ2-7, with 8 bases aligning to TRBD2. Sequenced sample: PBMCs or a T cell subset sorted from them (not recorded which). The TCR comes from an adult woman who had mild COVID-19 (a few samples of this study predate the infection). The sample titles of this study are shuffled in the database, so cell type and time point are left out; the donor was told from shared clones. The CDR3 sequence is CASSQESAGGYEQYF. The DNA is as follows: TGTGCCAGCAGCCAAGAGTCGGCGGGAGGCTACGAGCAGTACTTC.